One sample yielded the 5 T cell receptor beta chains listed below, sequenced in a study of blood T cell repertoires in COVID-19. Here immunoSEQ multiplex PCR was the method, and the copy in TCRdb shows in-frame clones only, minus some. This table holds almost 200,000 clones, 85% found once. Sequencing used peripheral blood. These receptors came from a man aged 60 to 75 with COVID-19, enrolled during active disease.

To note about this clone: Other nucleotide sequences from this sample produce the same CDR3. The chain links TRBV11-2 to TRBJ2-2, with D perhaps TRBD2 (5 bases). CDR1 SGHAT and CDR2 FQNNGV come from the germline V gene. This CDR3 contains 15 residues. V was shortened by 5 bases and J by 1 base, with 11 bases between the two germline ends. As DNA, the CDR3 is TGTGCCAGCAGCCTCGAGGCGGGGAACACCGGGGAGCTGTTTTTT. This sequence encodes CASSLEAGNTGELFF.

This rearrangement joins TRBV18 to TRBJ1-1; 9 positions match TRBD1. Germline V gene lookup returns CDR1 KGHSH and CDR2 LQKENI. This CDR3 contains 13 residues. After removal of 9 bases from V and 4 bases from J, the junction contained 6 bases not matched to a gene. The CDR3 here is CASLQGAPTEAFF. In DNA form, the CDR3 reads TGTGCCAGTTTACAGGGGGCGCCCACTGAAGCTTTCTTT.

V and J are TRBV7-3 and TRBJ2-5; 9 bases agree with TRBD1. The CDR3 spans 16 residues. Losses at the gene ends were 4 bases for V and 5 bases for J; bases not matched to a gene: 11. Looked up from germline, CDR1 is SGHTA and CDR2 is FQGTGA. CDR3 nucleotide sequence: TGTGCCAGCAGCTCCGGGGGACAGGGCGGGGTTGAGACCCAGTACTTC. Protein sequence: CASSSGGQGGVETQYF.

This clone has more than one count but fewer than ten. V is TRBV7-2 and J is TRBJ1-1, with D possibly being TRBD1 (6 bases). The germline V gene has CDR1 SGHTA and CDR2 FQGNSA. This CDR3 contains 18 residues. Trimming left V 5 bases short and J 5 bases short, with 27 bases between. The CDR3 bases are TGTGCCAGCAGCCCCGGCTTTCCAGGGGCCCTCTCTTCGACTGAAGCTTTCTTT. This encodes CASSPGFPGALSSTEAFF.

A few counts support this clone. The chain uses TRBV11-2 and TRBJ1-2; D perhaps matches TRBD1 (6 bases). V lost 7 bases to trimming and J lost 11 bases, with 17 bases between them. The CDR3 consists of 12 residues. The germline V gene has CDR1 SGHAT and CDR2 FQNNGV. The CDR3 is CASTSGGANYTF. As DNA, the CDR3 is TGTGCCAGCACCTCTGGGGGGGCGAATTACACCTTC.